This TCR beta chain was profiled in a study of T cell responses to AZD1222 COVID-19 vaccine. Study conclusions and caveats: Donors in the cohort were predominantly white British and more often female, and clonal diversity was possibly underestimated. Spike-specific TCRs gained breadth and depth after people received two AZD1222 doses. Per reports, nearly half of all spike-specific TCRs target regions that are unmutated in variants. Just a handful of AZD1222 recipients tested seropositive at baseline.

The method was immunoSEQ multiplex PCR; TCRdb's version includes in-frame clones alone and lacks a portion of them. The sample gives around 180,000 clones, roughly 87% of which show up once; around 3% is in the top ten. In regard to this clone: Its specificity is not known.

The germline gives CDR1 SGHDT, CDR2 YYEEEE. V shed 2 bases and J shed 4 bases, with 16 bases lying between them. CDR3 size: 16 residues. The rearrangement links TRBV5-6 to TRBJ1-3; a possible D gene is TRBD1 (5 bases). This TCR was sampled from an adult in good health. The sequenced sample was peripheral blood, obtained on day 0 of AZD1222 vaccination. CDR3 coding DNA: TGTGCCAGCAGCTTTCCTACAGGTAGCCCAGGAAACACCATATATTTT. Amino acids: CASSFPTGSPGNTIYF.